This is a list of T cell receptor beta chains from one sample in a study of control samples from healthy donors and cancer patients. TCRdb's copy holds only in-frame clones and misses some; the assay was immunoSEQ multiplex PCR. The sample comprises more than 95,000 clones, around 89% of which are singletons, and over 15% rests with the top ten. The sequencing input was PBMCs. The receptors were sampled from a man between 60 and 70 years old with lung cancer. The CDR3 runs from the conserved cysteine through the conserved F or W. Fields, in order: CDR3 DNA, CDR3 protein, clone size, J gene, D gene, V gene. The D gene is left open where the match is weak. The size of a clone is reported for some rows only, either as once, few or many, or as a class for expanded clones.

TGTGCCAGCAGCTTAGGCAACCAAGAGACCCAGTACTTC	CASSLGNQETQYF	once	TRBJ2-5	NA	TRBV7-8
TGTGCCAGCAGGTCCGGGAAGGGGGATTCACCCCTCCACTTT	CASRSGKGDSPLHF	NA	TRBJ1-6	NA	TRBV6-5
TGCGCCAGCAGCTTGGTAGGGGGCGGTGAGCCCCAGCATTTT	CASSLVGGGEPQHF	once	TRBJ1-5	TRBD1	TRBV5-1
TGTGCCAGCAGTTACCCGCTTTCAACAGGGGCCAATGAGCAGTTCTTC	CASSYPLSTGANEQFF	NA	TRBJ2-1	TRBD1	TRBV6-5
TGTGCCAGCAGCCCCCGAGGGGGTATGGGGGAGACCCAGTACTTC	CASSPRGGMGETQYF	NA	TRBJ2-5	NA	TRBV5-8
TGTGCCAGCACCGTAGGGGGGGGGCCCACAGATACGCAGTATTTT	CASTVGGGPTDTQYF	NA	TRBJ2-3	NA	TRBV9
TGCGCCAGCAGCCCCCTGACTAGCGGGGGAGAGACCCAGTACTTC	CASSPLTSGGETQYF	NA	TRBJ2-5	TRBD2	TRBV4-1
TGTGCCAGCAGCTTAGTCGTCAGCCTTAATGAAAAACTGTTTTTT	CASSLVVSLNEKLFF	NA	TRBJ1-4	NA	TRBV7-9
TGTGCCTGGAGTGCAGGGATCGGCAAAAACATTCAGTACTTC	CAWSAGIGKNIQYF	NA	TRBJ2-4	NA	TRBV30
TGTGCCACCAGCAGAGCAGAGTCACCCCTCCACTTT	CATSRAESPLHF	NA	TRBJ1-6	NA	TRBV15
TGTGCCAGCAGCTTATTTGGGACTGAGAACACCGGGGAGCTGTTTTTT	CASSLFGTENTGELFF	NA	TRBJ2-2	NA	TRBV7-6
TGTGCCAGCAGCTTCCAAACAGGGGAGAGGGCTGAAGCTTTCTTT	CASSFQTGERAEAFF	NA	TRBJ1-1	TRBD1	TRBV5-6
TGTGCCAGCAGTTTCGGTTCTGGAAACACCATATATTTT	CASSFGSGNTIYF	NA	TRBJ1-3	NA	TRBV28
TGTGCCAGCACAGGGTTTACCGGGGAGCTGTTTTTT	CASTGFTGELFF	NA	TRBJ2-2	NA	TRBV6-5
TGTGCCAGCAGCCCCGATAAGGCCGGGGGGGCTCGGAATACGCAGTATTTT	CASSPDKAGGARNTQYF	many	TRBJ2-3	TRBD2	TRBV3-1/TRBV3-2
TGCACCAGCAGCCATCCGCCCCGGGCGGGCTGGACCGGGGAGCTGTTTTTT	CTSSHPPRAGWTGELFF	NA	TRBJ2-2	NA	TRBV1
TGTGCCAGCAGCCCCGATAGGAGAGCCTACGAGCAGTACTTC	CASSPDRRAYEQYF	NA	TRBJ2-7	NA	TRBV14
TGTGCCAGCAGTTACTCCCAGGGGAGGTACACCGGGGAGCTGTTTTTT	CASSYSQGRYTGELFF	NA	TRBJ2-2	NA	TRBV6-5
TGTGCCAGCAGTCCCGGGACAGGGATCGTCCAGCCCCAGCATTTT	CASSPGTGIVQPQHF	NA	TRBJ1-5	TRBD1	TRBV6-5
TGTGCCAGCAGTCTCAACACTGAAGCTTTCTTT	CASSLNTEAFF	few	TRBJ1-1	NA	TRBV5-4
TGTGCCAGCAGCAGGACAGGGGCCTACAATGAGCAGTTCTTC	CASSRTGAYNEQFF	NA	TRBJ2-1	TRBD1	TRBV27
TGCGCCAGCAGCTTGGAGGGTAGGGGCCCCCCAGATACGCAGTATTTT	CASSLEGRGPPDTQYF	NA	TRBJ2-3	NA	TRBV5-1
TGTGCCAGCAGCCAAGATGACCCCCGGGGGTGGGCTCTAGCGGTGAACACCGGGGAGCTGTTTTTT	CASSQDDPRGWALAVNTGELFF	NA	TRBJ2-2	TRBD2	TRBV14
TGCGCCAGCAGCCAAGACGTGGGCTCGGTACGGCATTTT	CASSQDVGSVRHF	NA	TRBJ1-5	NA	TRBV4-1
TGTGCCACCAGTACAGGGGGCCTACGAACAGACGGGGAGCTGTTTTTT	CATSTGGLRTDGELFF	NA	TRBJ2-2	TRBD1	TRBV24-1
TGCGCCAGCAGCCCGGGACAGGGGGCGACTAATGAAAAACTGTTTTTT	CASSPGQGATNEKLFF	NA	TRBJ1-4	TRBD1	TRBV4-1
TGTGCCAGCAGTTACGGGGATTCCTATGGCTACACCTTC	CASSYGDSYGYTF	NA	TRBJ1-2	NA	TRBV12-3/TRBV12-4
TGCGCCAGCAGCTTGGATTCGAACACAGATACGCAGTATTTT	CASSLDSNTDTQYF	NA	TRBJ2-3	NA	TRBV5-1
TGTGCCAGCAGTGGCACCGGGACAGGAATTCACCCCCTCCACTTT	CASSGTGTGIHPLHF	few	TRBJ1-6	TRBD1	TRBV25-1
TGTGCCAGCAGTTCCAGTGTGGGGGAAGCTTTCTTT	CASSSSVGEAFF	NA	TRBJ1-1	NA	TRBV6-5
TGTGCCAGCAGTCCAATTCTACGGAATCAGCCCCAGCATTTT	CASSPILRNQPQHF	NA	TRBJ1-5	NA	TRBV6-2/TRBV6-3
TGTGCCAGCAGCCAAAGGACAGGTAGCAATCAGCCCCAGCATTTT	CASSQRTGSNQPQHF	NA	TRBJ1-5	TRBD1	TRBV3-1/TRBV3-2
TGTGCCAGCTCACCACCCCGGGGGAAAGAAGCCCTCTACGAGCAGTACTTC	CASSPPRGKEALYEQYF	NA	TRBJ2-7	NA	TRBV18
TGTGCCAGCAGGCCGGGACTAGTTTCTTCCAATGAGCAGTTCTTC	CASRPGLVSSNEQFF	NA	TRBJ2-1	TRBD2	TRBV2
TGTGCCAGCAGCTTAGGGGGCAGGGGGAATTCACCCCTCCACTTT	CASSLGGRGNSPLHF	NA	TRBJ1-6	TRBD1	TRBV7-8
TGTGCCAGCAGCGTAGATATAGCCTCTCGCTCCTACAATGAGCAGTTCTTC	CASSVDIASRSYNEQFF	once	TRBJ2-1	NA	TRBV9
TGTGCCAGCAGCTCATCGACAGGGTTCGGTACCCAGTACTTC	CASSSSTGFGTQYF	few	TRBJ2-5	TRBD1	TRBV7-9
TGTGCCAGCAGCTTCTCAGATATCGGTCAGCCCCAGCATTTT	CASSFSDIGQPQHF	NA	TRBJ1-5	NA	TRBV5-5